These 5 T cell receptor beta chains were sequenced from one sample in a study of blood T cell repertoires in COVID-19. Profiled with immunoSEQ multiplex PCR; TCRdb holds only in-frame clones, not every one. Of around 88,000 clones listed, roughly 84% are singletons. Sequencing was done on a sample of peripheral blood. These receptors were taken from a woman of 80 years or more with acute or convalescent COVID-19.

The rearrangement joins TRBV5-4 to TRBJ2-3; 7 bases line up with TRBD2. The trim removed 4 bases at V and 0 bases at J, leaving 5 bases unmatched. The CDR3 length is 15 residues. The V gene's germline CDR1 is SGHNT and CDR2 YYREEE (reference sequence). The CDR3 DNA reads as TGTGCCAGCAGCGCTAGCGGAACTAGCACAGATACGCAGTATTTT. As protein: CASSASGTSTDTQYF.

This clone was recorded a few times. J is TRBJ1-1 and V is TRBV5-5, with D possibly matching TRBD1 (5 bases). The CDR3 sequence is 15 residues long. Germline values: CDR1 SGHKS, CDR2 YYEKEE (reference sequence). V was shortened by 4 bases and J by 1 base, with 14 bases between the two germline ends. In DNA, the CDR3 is TGTGCCAGCAGCGTACAGGCTTCATCGAACACTGAAGCTTTCTTT. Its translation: CASSVQASSNTEAFF.

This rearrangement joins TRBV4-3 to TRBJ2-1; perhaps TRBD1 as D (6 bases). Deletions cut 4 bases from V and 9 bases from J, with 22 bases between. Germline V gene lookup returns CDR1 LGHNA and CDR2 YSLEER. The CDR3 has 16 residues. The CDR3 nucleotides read TGCGCCAGCAGCCTAGTGGCGGTAGCAGGGGTAGGTGAGCAGTTCTTC. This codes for CASSLVAVAGVGEQFF.

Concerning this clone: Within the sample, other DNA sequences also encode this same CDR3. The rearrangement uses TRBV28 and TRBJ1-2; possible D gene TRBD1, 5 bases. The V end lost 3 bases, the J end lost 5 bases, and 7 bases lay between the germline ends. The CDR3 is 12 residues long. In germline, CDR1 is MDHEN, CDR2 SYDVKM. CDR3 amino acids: CASSLRGYGYTF. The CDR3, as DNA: TGTGCCAGCAGTTTGCGGGGGTATGGCTACACCTTC.

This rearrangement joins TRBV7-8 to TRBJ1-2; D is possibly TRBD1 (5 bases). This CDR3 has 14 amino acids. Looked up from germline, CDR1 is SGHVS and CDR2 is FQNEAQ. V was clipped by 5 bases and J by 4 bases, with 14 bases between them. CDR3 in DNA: TGTGCCAGCAGCCCCCCGACAGAGCTCTATGGCTACACCTTC. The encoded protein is CASSPPTELYGYTF.